Here is one T cell receptor (beta chain) with its context. It was with 60 Vbeta and 13 Jbeta primers that the PCR ran. Using immunoSEQ multiplex PCR, the repertoire was profiled, and TCRdb retains in-frame clones only, with some absent. Its table records 65,000 to 95,000 clones. The CDR3 contains 15 residues. Per germline, CDR1 LNHDA and CDR2 SQIVND (reference sequence). V lost 3 bases and J 5 bases, leaving 16 bases between the germline ends. The entry originates in a study of cytomegalovirus exposure and HLA in healthy donors. This TCR was sampled from a female donor in good health and CMV-seropositive. The source material was PBMCs. The V call is TRBV19, the J call TRBJ1-2; D unresolved. In DNA, the CDR3 is TGTGCCAGTAGTATGGCTCTCCAGACTGGTTATGGCTACACCTTC. Amino acid sequence: CASSMALQTGYGYTF.